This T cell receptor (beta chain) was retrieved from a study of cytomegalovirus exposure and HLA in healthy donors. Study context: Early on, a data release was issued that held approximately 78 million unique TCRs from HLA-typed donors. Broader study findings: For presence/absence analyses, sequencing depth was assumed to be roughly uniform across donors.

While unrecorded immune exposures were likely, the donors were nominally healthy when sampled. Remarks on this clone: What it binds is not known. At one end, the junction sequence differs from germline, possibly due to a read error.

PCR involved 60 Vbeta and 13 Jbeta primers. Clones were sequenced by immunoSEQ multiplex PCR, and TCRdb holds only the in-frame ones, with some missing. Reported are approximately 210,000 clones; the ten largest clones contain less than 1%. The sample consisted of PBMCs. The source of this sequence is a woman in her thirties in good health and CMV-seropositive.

The DNA for the CDR3 is TGTGCCTGGCGACGATCCGGGACAGCGAGTAGCAATCAGCCCCGGCATTTT. Translation gives CAWRRSGTASSNQPRHF. The chain couples TRBV30 to TRBJ1-5, with 7 bases identical to TRBD1. Germline V gives CDR1 GTSNPN, CDR2 SVGIG (reference sequence). The CDR3 loop spans 17 amino acids.